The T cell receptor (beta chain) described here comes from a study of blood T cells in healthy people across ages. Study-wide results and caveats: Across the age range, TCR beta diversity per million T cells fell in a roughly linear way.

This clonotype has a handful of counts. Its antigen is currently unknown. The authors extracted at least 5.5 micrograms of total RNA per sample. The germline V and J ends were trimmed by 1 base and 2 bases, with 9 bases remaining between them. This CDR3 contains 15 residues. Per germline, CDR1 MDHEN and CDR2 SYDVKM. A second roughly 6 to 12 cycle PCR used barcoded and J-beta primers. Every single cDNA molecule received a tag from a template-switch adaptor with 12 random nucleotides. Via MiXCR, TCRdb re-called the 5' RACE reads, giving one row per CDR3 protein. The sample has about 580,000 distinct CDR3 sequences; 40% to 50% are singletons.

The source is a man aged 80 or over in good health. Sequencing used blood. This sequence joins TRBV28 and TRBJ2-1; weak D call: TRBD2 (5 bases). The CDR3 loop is CASSLYGKAYNEQFF. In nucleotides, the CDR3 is TGTGCCAGCAGTTTATACGGGAAAGCCTACAATGAGCAGTTCTTC.